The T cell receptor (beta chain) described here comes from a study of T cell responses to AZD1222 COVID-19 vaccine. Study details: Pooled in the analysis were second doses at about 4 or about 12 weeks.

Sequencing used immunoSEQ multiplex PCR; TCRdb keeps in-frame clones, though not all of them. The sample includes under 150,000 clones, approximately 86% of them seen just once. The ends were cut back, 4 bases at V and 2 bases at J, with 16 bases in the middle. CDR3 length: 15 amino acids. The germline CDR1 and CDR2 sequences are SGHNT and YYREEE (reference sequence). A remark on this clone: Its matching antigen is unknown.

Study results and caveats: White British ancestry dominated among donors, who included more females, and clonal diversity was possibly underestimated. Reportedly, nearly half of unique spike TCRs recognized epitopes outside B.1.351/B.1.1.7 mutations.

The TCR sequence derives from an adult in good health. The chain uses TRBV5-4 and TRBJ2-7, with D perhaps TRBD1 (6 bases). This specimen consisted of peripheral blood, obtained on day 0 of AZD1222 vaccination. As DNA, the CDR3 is TGTGCCAGCAGCACCCAACAGGGCCCCCCCTACGAGCAGTACTTC. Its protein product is CASSTQQGPPYEQYF.